The 8 T cell receptor beta chains below come from one sample, sequenced in a study of regulatory T cells in long-lasting Graves disease. Time point defined: persistent/refractory GD, antithyroid drugs over 5 years with positive TRAb. PBMCs were the source of the RNA used for TCR sequencing. In building TCR beta libraries, iRepertoire HTBI primers were used together with Arm-PCR of CDR3 regions. MiXCR was run by TCRdb on the multiplex PCR reads, yielding one entry per CDR3 protein. The data hold 700,000 or so distinct CDR3 sequences, with around 30% observed a single time. Sequenced here: peripheral blood mononuclear cells (PBMCs), sampled when the disease was refractory, from a patient treated with antithyroid drugs. The receptor set was obtained from a female donor with Graves disease.

This clonotype was recorded at least ten times. This rearrangement joins TRBV6-1 to TRBJ1-1; no clear D gene. V lost 0 bases and J lost 2, with 10 bases in between. The CDR3 consists of 15 residues. Germline CDR1 MNHNS, CDR2 SASEGT. The CDR3 nucleotides read TGTGCCAGCAGTGAAGCGGGATGGGGTAACACTGAAGCTTTCTTT. It yields the protein CASSEAGWGNTEAFF.

This sequence joins TRBV4-1 and TRBJ2-7; weak D call: TRBD2 (5 bases). Trimming removed 1 base at V and 1 base at J, with 17 bases between. Germline CDR1 is MGHRA and CDR2 is YSYEKL. The CDR3 length is 17 residues. Here the CDR3 DNA reads TGCGCCAGCAGCCAAGCGTTTAGCGTGGGTAGATCCTACGAGCAGTACTTC. Protein: CASSQAFSVGRSYEQYF.

The chain joins TRBV12-3 or TRBV12-4 to TRBJ2-5; D is possibly TRBD1 or TRBD2 (5 bases each). V was cut by 3 bases and J by 5 bases, with 13 bases left in between. This CDR3 has 14 amino acids. CDR3 bases: TGTGCCAGCAGTTTTCTTCGGTGGGGGGAGACCCAGTACTTC. Translated, it gives CASSFLRWGETQYF.

In DNA, the CDR3 is TGTGCCAGCAGTTTTCGACTCCGTAGAGCGGGACCCTACGAGCAGTACTTC. This translates into CASSFRLRRAGPYEQYF. V gene TRBV12-3 or TRBV12-4 combines with J gene TRBJ2-7; 7 bases align to TRBD2. V lost 3 bases and J lost 2; bases outside the gene matches: 13. This CDR3 is built from 17 residues.

In this sample, this clonotype turned up a few times. The chain employs TRBV9 and TRBJ1-1; 8 bases are shared with TRBD1. The J segment lost 0 bases and the V segment lost 3 bases, leaving 7 bases of the junction unmatched. The CDR3 runs to 16 residues. In germline, CDR1 is SGDLS, CDR2 YYNGEE. The CDR3 protein is CASSAGAGGMNTEAFF. In DNA, the CDR3 is TGTGCCAGCAGCGCGGGGGCAGGGGGCATGAACACTGAAGCTTTCTTT. The whole variable domain, remainder taken from reference TRBV9 and TRBJ1-1, is DSGVTQTPKHLITATGQRVTLRCSPRSGDLSVYWYQQSLDQGLQFLIQYYNGEERAKGNILERFSAQQFPDLHSELNLSSLELGDSALYFCASSAGAGGMNTEAFFGQGTRLTVV.

The table lists this clonotype with a few counts. J is TRBJ2-2 and V is TRBV3-1; 11 bases are shared with TRBD1. CDR1 and CDR2 from the germline V gene are LGHDT and YNNKEL (reference sequence). The CDR3 length is 16 residues. V lost 4 bases to trimming and J lost 3 bases; unmatched junction nucleotides: 4. CDR3 loop: CASSRRTGGHTGELFF. The CDR3 coding sequence is TGTGCCAGCAGCCGACGGACAGGGGGCCACACCGGGGAGCTGTTTTTT.

The table lists this clonotype with many counts. This chain links TRBV10-3 with TRBJ1-2; D gene ambiguous. Germline V gene data show CDR1 as ENHRY and CDR2 as SYGVKD. This CDR3 contains 16 residues. The germline V and J ends were trimmed by 4 bases and 6 bases, with 21 bases remaining between them. The CDR3 region is CAISVVRTSPMDGYTF. In DNA form, the CDR3 reads TGTGCCATCAGTGTTGTCAGGACCTCTCCCATGGATGGCTACACCTTC.

Concerning this clonotype: The junction departs from the called germline gene at one end, perhaps through a read error. This chain joins TRBV3-1 and TRBJ2-7; D is ambiguous. The CDR3 length is 13 residues. The germline V gene encodes CDR1 LGHDT and CDR2 YNNKEL (reference sequence). The CDR3 DNA is TGTGCCAGCAGTCACGACCTATTCTACGAGCAGCACTTC. Translation: CASSHDLFYEQHF.